This T cell receptor (beta chain) was recovered during a study of blood T cell repertoires in COVID-19. In the study overall: The United States, Italy and Spain were the sources of the acute and convalescent COVID-19 samples. The cDNA or gDNA used as material had been derived from T cells, B-cell-depleted T cells, or PBMCs.

Authors' analysis steps: Estimated nucleated cell counts came from reference gene primer amplification. Here immunoSEQ multiplex PCR was the method, and the copy in TCRdb shows in-frame clones only, minus some. The V and J calls and clone size come from that table; D and trimming were worked out from the DNA. This table holds some 270,000 clones, about 91% found once. The CDR3 has 13 residues. V dropped 5 bases and J dropped 5 bases, with 12 bases sitting between them. The germline gives CDR1 SGHAT, CDR2 FQNNGV. The chain uses TRBV11-2 and TRBJ2-5; D is undetermined. The TCR comes from a woman between 40 and 55 years old who had recovered from COVID-19. The material sequenced was peripheral blood. CDR3 sequence reads: CASSPHGVETQYF. The DNA of the CDR3 is TGTGCCAGCAGCCCTCACGGTGTGGAGACCCAGTACTTC.